The entry below gives a single T cell receptor (beta chain) sequence along with its context. The data belong to a study of shared clonotypes between healthy human individuals. About the research overall: Donors had three CD4 naive, three CD4 memory, two CD8 naive and one CD8 memory plate apiece.

The assay used deep level. Tens of thousands of T cell genomes (around 190 ng DNA) went into each sorted-subset replicate. Only in-frame clones appear in the TCRdb table, and some are missing; sequencing was by immunoSEQ multiplex PCR. The sample lists about 1.5 million clones; around 98% were seen once. Germline lookup yields CDR1 SGHTA and CDR2 FQGNSA. Trimming stripped 0 bases from V and 7 bases from J, with 13 bases between. The CDR3 consists of 14 residues. The sequence was obtained from a man between 25 and 39 years old in good health. The sequencing sample was made of naive CD4+ T cells sorted from blood. Subset given: CD45RA+ positively selected. V usage is TRBV7-2 and J usage is TRBJ2-7; D is ambiguous. The CDR3 DNA sequence: TGTGCCAGCAGCTTAGCTATCCCTGTGGGGGAGCAGTACTTC. This gives the protein CASSLAIPVGEQYF.